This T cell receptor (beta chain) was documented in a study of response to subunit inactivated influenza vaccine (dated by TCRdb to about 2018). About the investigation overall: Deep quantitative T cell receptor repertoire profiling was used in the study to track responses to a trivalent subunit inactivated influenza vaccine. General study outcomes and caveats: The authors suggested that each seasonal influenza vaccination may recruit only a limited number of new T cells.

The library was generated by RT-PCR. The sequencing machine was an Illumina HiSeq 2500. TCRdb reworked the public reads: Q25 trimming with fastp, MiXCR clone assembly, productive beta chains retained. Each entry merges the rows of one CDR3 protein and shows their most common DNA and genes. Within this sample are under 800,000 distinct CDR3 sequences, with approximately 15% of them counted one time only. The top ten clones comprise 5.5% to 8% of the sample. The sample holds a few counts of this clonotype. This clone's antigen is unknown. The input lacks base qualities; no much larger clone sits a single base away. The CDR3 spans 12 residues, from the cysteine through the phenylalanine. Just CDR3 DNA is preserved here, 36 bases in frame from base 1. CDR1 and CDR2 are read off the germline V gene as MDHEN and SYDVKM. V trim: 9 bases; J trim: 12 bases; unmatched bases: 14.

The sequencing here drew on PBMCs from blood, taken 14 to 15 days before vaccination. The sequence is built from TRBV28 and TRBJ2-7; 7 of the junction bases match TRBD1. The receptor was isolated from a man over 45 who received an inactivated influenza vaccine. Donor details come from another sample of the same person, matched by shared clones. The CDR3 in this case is CASGSGQYHWYF. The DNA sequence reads TGTGCCAGTGGCTCGGGACAGTACCATTGGTACTTC.